This TCR beta chain came from a study of cytomegalovirus exposure and HLA in healthy donors. Across the study: Earlier results showed roughly 120 million unique TCR beta sequences derived from roughly 180 million T cells.

With 60 Vbeta and 13 Jbeta primers, the PCR was carried out. The data were produced by immunoSEQ multiplex PCR, yet TCRdb's version contains in-frame clones alone and is incomplete. The repertoire has some 120,000 clones, approximately 70% of them found once; the top ten carry about 9%. Trimming took 4 bases from V and 4 from J, leaving 12 bases between them. This CDR3 spans 14 amino acids. Germline-derived CDR1 and CDR2 are MRHNA and SNTAGT. Study-wide results and limits: Clonal expansion, a later analysis showed, was greater in HLA-associated TCR beta chains than in equally common others.

Remarks on this clone: What it recognizes is unknown.

The origin of this receptor is a young man in good health and CMV-seropositive. Input material: PBMCs. The chain employs TRBV6-4 and TRBJ2-3; D is perhaps TRBD2 (5 bases). This CDR3 is CASSAWETPDTQYF. CDR3 sequence (DNA): TGTGCCAGCAGTGCGTGGGAGACGCCAGATACGCAGTATTTT.